Below, one T cell receptor beta chain is given with its context. Its antigen remains unknown. Libraries were prepared by immunoSEQ multiplex PCR; TCRdb keeps only in-frame clonotypes and omits some of them. The table records more than 95,000 clones, 75% to 90% of them present only once. The record originates from a study of cytomegalovirus exposure and HLA in healthy donors. Study outcomes and limitations: The investigators catalogued some 150 TCR beta chains as cytomegalovirus-associated. The TCR clusters that emerged in the first cohort tended, a later analysis found, to co-occur in the 110 or so validation repertoires.

The donors were in the approximately 130-subject validation cohort, distinct from the 666-subject first cohort. V lost 5 bases to trimming and J lost 6 bases, with 19 bases between them. In germline, CDR1 is SGHAT, CDR2 FQNNGV. The CDR3 has 15 residues. The V call is TRBV11-2, the J call TRBJ1-2; a possible D gene is TRBD1 (5 bases). This receptor was obtained from a woman aged 18-35 years in good health and CMV-seronegative. Sample: PBMCs. The CDR3 sequence: CASSLLRVKSDGYTF. CDR3 bases: TGTGCCAGCAGCCTACTCAGGGTTAAATCGGATGGCTACACCTTC.